This TCR beta chain was found in a study of blood T cell repertoires in COVID-19. Study details: Italy, Spain and the United States were the sources of the convalescent and acute COVID-19 samples. From T cells, B-cell-depleted T cells, or PBMCs came the material, which was cDNA or gDNA.

After removal of 11 bases from V and 0 bases from J, the junction contained 5 bases not matched to a gene. The CDR3 is 14 amino acids. Germline V gives CDR1 LNHDA, CDR2 SQIVND (reference sequence). In the original processing: By means of reference gene primer amplification, nucleated cell counts were estimated. Libraries were prepared by immunoSEQ multiplex PCR; TCRdb keeps only in-frame clonotypes and omits some of them. Clone size and the V and J calls come from that table; the DNA yielded D and trimming. The sample shows more than 65,000 clones, 80% to 90% of them seen only once. The sequenced sample was peripheral blood. The origin of this receptor is a woman in her forties or fifties with acute or convalescent COVID-19. The chain employs TRBV19 and TRBJ2-1, with 9 bases aligning to TRBD1. CDR3 sequence reads: CASTGGSSYNEQFF. The CDR3 DNA sequence: TGTGCCTCCACAGGGGGCAGCTCCTACAATGAGCAGTTCTTC.